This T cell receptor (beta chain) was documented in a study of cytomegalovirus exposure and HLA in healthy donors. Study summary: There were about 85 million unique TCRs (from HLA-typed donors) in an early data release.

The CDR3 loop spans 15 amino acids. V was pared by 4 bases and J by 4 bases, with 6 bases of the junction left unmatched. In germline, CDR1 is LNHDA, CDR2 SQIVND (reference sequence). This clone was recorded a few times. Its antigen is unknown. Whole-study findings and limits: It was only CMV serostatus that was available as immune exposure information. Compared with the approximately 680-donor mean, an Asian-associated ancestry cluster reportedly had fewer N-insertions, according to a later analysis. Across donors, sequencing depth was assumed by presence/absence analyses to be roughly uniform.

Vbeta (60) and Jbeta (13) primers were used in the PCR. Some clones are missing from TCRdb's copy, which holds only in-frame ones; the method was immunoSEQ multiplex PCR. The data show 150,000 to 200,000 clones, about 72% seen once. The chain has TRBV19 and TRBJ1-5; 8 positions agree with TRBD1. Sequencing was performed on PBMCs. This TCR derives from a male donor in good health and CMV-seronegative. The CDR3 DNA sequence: TGTGCCAGTAGTAAGGACAGGGTTCGGAATCAGCCCCAGCATTTT. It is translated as CASSKDRVRNQPQHF.